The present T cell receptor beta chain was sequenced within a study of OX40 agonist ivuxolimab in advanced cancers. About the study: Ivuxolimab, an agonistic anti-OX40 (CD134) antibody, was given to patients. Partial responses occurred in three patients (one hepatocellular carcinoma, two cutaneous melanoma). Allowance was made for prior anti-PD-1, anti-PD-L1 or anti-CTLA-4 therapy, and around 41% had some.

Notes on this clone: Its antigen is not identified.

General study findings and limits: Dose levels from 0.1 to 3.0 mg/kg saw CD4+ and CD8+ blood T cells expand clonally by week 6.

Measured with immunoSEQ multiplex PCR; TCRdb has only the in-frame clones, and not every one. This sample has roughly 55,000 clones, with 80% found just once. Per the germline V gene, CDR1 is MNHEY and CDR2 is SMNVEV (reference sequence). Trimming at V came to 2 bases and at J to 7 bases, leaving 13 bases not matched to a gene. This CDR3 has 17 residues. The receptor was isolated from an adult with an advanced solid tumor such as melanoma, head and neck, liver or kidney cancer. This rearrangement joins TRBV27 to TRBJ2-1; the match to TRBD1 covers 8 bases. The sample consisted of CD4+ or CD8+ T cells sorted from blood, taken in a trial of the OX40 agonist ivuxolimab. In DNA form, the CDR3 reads TGTGCCAGCAGTTTAAAAAGTCGGGCAGGGGGCCCGAATGAGCAGTTCTTC. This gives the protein CASSLKSRAGGPNEQFF.